The 15 T cell receptor beta chains given below trace back to one sample, sequenced in a study of blood T cell repertoires in COVID-19. Measured with immunoSEQ multiplex PCR; TCRdb has only the in-frame clones, and not every one. The sample yields about 480,000 clones, roughly 90% seen once. Sequenced sample: PBMCs or T cells enriched from blood (not recorded which). The source of these receptors is a woman aged 40 to 50 who had recovered from COVID-19.

This clone has only one observation. This chain joins TRBV2 and TRBJ1-5; 9 positions agree with TRBD1. CDR1 and CDR2 (germline): SNHLY, FYNNEI. V was clipped by 9 bases and J by 9 bases; unmatched bases: 9. The CDR3 extends over 13 amino acids. CDR3 loop: CASKGQGSWPQHF. The DNA of the CDR3 is TGTGCCAGTAAGGGACAGGGCAGTTGGCCCCAGCATTTT.

This clone was detected once. This chain uses TRBV7-9 with TRBJ1-2; 7 positions agree with TRBD1. The CDR3 sequence is 15 residues long. V lost 5 bases, J lost 2 bases, and 8 bases stayed unmatched. The V gene's germline CDR1 is SEHNR and CDR2 FQNEAQ (reference sequence). DNA of the CDR3: TGTGCCAGCAGCCCACCGACAGGGAGAAACTATGGCTACACCTTC. This encodes CASSPPTGRNYGYTF.

V is TRBV24-1 and J is TRBJ1-3; D is unclear. The V end lost 3 bases, the J end lost 4 bases, and 3 bases lay between the germline ends. CDR1 KGHDR and CDR2 SFDVKD come from the germline V gene. The CDR3 length is 12 residues. CDR3 nucleotides: TGTGCCACCAGTGATCCGGGAAACACCATATATTTT. Residues: CATSDPGNTIYF.

The rearrangement links TRBV4-2 to TRBJ2-7, with 9 bases that match TRBD2. Trimming at V came to 0 bases and at J to 2 bases, leaving 2 bases not matched to a gene. Germline lookup yields CDR1 LGHNA and CDR2 YNFKEQ. CDR3 size: 15 residues. CDR3 in amino acids: CASSQDQREAYEQYF. CDR3 nucleotides: TGTGCCAGCAGCCAAGATCAGCGGGAGGCCTACGAGCAGTACTTC.

The V and J genes are TRBV4-1 and TRBJ2-7, with 13 bases identical to TRBD2. CDR3 length: 18 amino acids. In germline, CDR1 is MGHRA, CDR2 YSYEKL. The V and J ends lost 3 bases and 0 bases, in that order; junction bases with no gene match: 8. CDR3 sequence reads: CASSHLRLAGGTSYEQYF. The CDR3 nucleotides read TGCGCCAGCAGCCATCTTAGACTAGCGGGAGGTACCTCCTACGAGCAGTACTTC.

The J gene is TRBJ1-3, the V gene TRBV18; the D gene is possibly TRBD1 (5 bases). V was cut by 3 bases and J by 5 bases, with 20 bases left in between. The V gene's germline CDR1 is KGHSH and CDR2 LQKENI. The CDR3 runs 17 residues. The CDR3, as DNA: TGTGCCAGCTCACCGATCCCCAGGGTGGAAAATAGAAACACCATATATTTT. Translating gives CASSPIPRVENRNTIYF.

The chain links TRBV29-1 to TRBJ1-1; TRBD1 matches at 7 bases. The junction had 10 bases not matched to a gene; V was cut back by 6 bases and J by 0 bases. Germline V gene data show CDR1 as SQVTM and CDR2 as ANQGSEA. CDR3 size: 15 residues. This chain's CDR3 is CSVGRQGQMNTEAFF. DNA for the CDR3: TGCAGCGTGGGTCGACAGGGACAAATGAACACTGAAGCTTTCTTT. Combining the CDR3 with reference TRBV29-1 and TRBJ1-1 gives the whole variable domain SAVISQKPSRDICQRGTSLTIQCQVDSQVTMMFWYRQQPGQSLTLIATANQGSEATYESGFVIDKFPISRPNLTFSTLTVSNMSPEDSSIYLCSVGRQGQMNTEAFFGQGTRLTVV.

This clone was recorded only once. The chain couples TRBV7-8 to TRBJ1-5, with D hard to call. V was shortened by 4 bases and J by 2 bases, with 15 bases between the two germline ends. CDR3 length: 16 residues. The germline V gene has CDR1 SGHVS and CDR2 FQNEAQ. The CDR3 DNA reads TGTGCCAGCAGCTACGAGGCGTGGAAAGGCAATCAGCCCCAGCATTTT. Encoded protein: CASSYEAWKGNQPQHF. The variable domain in full, with the rest retrieved from reference TRBV7-8 and TRBJ1-5, is GAGVSQSPRYKVAKRGQDVALRCDPISGHVSLFWYQQALGQGPEFLTYFQNEAQLDKSGLPSDRFFAERPEGSVSTLKIQRTQQEDSAVYLCASSYEAWKGNQPQHFGDGTRLSIL.

This clone was detected a few times. The rearrangement uses TRBV30 and TRBJ1-2, with 11 nucleotides matching TRBD1. This CDR3 spans 15 amino acids. V lost 4 bases and J lost 2; bases outside the gene matches: 6. CDR1 is GTSNPN and CDR2 is SVGIG in the germline V gene (reference sequence). CDR3 region: CAWTGTGGWNYGYTF. In DNA, the CDR3 is TGTGCCTGGACCGGGACAGGGGGTTGGAACTATGGCTACACCTTC.

The rearrangement joins TRBV4-3 to TRBJ2-7; D is possibly TRBD2 (6 bases). The V and J ends lost 0 bases and 0 bases respectively, with 15 bases between them. The CDR3 length is 17 residues. The germline gives CDR1 LGHNA, CDR2 YSLEER. DNA of the CDR3: TGCGCCAGCAGCCAAGATAGGAGCGGAGGGAGCTCCTACGAGCAGTACTTC. Its translation: CASSQDRSGGSSYEQYF.

This clone was counted ten times or more. The gene calls are TRBV7-9 and TRBJ2-3; 7 bases are shared with TRBD1. With 4 bases clipped from V and 3 bases from J, the junction kept 13 bases outside the gene matches. Germline CDR1 SEHNR, CDR2 FQNEAQ (reference sequence). CDR3 length: 17 amino acids. CDR3 DNA: TGTGCCAGCAGCTCCCTCTACACAGGGGAGCAAACAGATACGCAGTATTTT. This sequence encodes CASSSLYTGEQTDTQYF.

This clone was detected only a few times. The chain uses TRBV5-5 and TRBJ2-5, with 10 bases identical to TRBD1. J lost 5 bases, V lost 4 bases, and 8 bases had no gene match. Germline CDR1 is SGHKS and CDR2 is YYEKEE (reference sequence). The CDR3 runs 15 residues. The CDR3 nucleotides read TGTGCCAGCAGCCTTAGGACAGGGGGGAGGGAGACCCAGTACTTC. Protein: CASSLRTGGRETQYF.

The table lists this clone with a count of one. J is TRBJ2-7 and V is TRBV9, with TRBD2 matching 10 bases. CDR3 length: 16 residues. Germline V gene lookup returns CDR1 SGDLS and CDR2 YYNGEE. The V gene end was trimmed by 4 bases and the J gene end by 5 bases; junction bases not matched to a gene: 12. The CDR3 DNA is TGTGCCAGCAGCCCCCCCTTAGCGGGAGGTCTGAACGAGCAGTACTTC. Protein: CASSPPLAGGLNEQYF.

The V call is TRBV19, the J call TRBJ2-5; D remains unclear. The V gene lost 3 bases and the J gene lost 2 bases, with 10 bases spanning the gap. The CDR3 sequence is 14 residues long. CDR1 and CDR2 (germline): LNHDA, SQIVND (reference sequence). The DNA for the CDR3 is TGTGCCAGTAGTATCGACGTGACACAAGAGACCCAGTACTTC. Translation gives CASSIDVTQETQYF. Drawing the rest from reference TRBV19 and TRBJ2-5, the complete variable domain is DGGITQSPKYLFRKEGQNVTLSCEQNLNHDAMYWYRQDPGQGLRLIYYSQIVNDFQKGDIAEGYSVSREKKESFPLTVTSAQKNPTAFYLCASSIDVTQETQYFGPGTRLLVL.

This clone was counted only a few times. The chain links TRBV7-2 to TRBJ1-2; D unresolved. The CDR3 extends over 12 amino acids. V was shortened by 6 bases and J by 7 bases, with 12 bases between the two germline ends. Germline V gives CDR1 SGHTA, CDR2 FQGNSA. This CDR3 reads CASSPTHGGYTF. DNA for the CDR3: TGTGCCAGCAGTCCCACCCACGGTGGCTACACCTTC. Variable domain in full (rest from reference TRBV7-2 and TRBJ1-2): GAGVSQSPSNKVTEKGKDVELRCDPISGHTALYWYRQSLGQGLEFLIYFQGNSAPDKSGLPSDRFSAERTGGSVSTLTIQRTQQEDSAVYLCASSPTHGGYTFGSGTRLTVV.